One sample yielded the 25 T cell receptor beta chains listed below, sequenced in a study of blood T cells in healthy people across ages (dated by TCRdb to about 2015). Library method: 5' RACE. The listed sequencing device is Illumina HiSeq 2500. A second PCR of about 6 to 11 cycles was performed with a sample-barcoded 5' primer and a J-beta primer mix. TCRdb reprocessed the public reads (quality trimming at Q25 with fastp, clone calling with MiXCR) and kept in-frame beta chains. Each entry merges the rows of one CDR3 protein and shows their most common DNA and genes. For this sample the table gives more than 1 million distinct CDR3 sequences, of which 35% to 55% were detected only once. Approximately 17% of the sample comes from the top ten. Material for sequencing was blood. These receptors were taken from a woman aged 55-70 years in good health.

The CDR3 DNA sequence: TGCAGTGCTAGAGGGGACAGGGGGAGTTCGCTCTCCTACGAGCAGTACTTC. Translation gives CSARGDRGSSLSYEQYF. The chain uses TRBV20-1 and TRBJ2-7; 11 bases line up with TRBD1. This CDR3 comprises 17 residues. The V gene's germline CDR1 is DFQATT and CDR2 SNEGSKA (reference sequence). The V gene end was trimmed by 1 base and the J gene end by 0 bases; junction bases not matched to a gene: 8.

CDR3 loop: CASSYSGTLTLSGYTF. The CDR3 nucleotides read TGTGCCAGCAGTTACTCGGGGACCCTTACTTTAAGCGGCTACACCTTC. The chain recombines TRBV6-6 with TRBJ1-2; D might be TRBD1 (5 bases). The CDR3 runs to 16 residues. Germline CDR1 and CDR2: MNHNY and SVGAGI (reference sequence). Trimming removed 0 bases at V and 8 bases at J, with 19 bases between.

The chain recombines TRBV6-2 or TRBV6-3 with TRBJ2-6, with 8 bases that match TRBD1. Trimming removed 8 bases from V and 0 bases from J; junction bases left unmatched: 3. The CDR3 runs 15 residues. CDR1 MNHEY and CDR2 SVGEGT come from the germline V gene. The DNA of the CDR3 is TGTGCCAGCGGAGACAGGGGCTCTGGGGCCAACGTCCTGACTTTC. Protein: CASGDRGSGANVLTF.

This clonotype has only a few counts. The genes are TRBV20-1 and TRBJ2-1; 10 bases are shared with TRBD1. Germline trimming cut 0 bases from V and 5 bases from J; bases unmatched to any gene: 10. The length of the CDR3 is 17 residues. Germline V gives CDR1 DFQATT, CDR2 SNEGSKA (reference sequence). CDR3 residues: CSARDPKGQGVNNEQFF. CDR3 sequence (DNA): TGCAGTGCTAGAGACCCCAAAGGACAGGGGGTAAACAATGAGCAGTTCTTC.

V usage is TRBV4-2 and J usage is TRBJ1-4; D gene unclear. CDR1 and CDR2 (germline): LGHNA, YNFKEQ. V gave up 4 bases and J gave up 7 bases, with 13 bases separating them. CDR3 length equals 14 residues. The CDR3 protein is CASSPETGVEKLFF. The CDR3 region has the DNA TGTGCCAGCAGCCCCGAAACGGGTGTTGAAAAACTGTTTTTT.

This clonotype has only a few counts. In nucleotides, the CDR3 is TGTGCCAGCAGCCCGGCTGTGGAGACCCAGTACTTC. Its translation: CASSPAVETQYF. The J gene is TRBJ2-5, the V gene TRBV7-2; D not resolved. The germline V and J ends were trimmed by 5 bases and 5 bases, with 9 bases remaining between them. CDR1 and CDR2 (germline): SGHTA, FQGNSA. This CDR3 has 12 residues.

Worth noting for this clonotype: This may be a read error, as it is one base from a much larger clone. The CDR3 here is CASSGAQGVKNIQYF. The CDR3 nucleotides are TGTGCCAGCAGTGGAGCGCAAGGGGTGAAAAACATTCAGTACTTC. V and J are TRBV2 and TRBJ2-4; TRBD1 is a possible D gene (5 bases). The germline gives CDR1 SNHLY, CDR2 FYNNEI. This CDR3 has 15 amino acids. V gave up 4 bases and J gave up 4 bases, with 14 bases separating them.

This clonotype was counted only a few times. DNA for the CDR3: TGCAGTGCTCAACTAGCGCGGAGCTCCTACGAGCAGTACTTC. This gives the protein CSAQLARSSYEQYF. This chain uses TRBV20-1 with TRBJ2-7, with TRBD2 matching over 7 bases. Trimming cost V 5 bases and J 0 bases; bases outside gene matches: 7. This CDR3 contains 14 residues. Germline lookup yields CDR1 DFQATT and CDR2 SNEGSKA (reference sequence).

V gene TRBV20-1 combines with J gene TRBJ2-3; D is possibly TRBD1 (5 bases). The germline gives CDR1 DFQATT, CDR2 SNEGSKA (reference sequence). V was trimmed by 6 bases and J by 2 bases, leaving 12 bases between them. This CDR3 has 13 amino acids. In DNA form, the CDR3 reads TGCAGTGCCACACAGGTCCACACAGATACGCAGTATTTT. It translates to CSATQVHTDTQYF.

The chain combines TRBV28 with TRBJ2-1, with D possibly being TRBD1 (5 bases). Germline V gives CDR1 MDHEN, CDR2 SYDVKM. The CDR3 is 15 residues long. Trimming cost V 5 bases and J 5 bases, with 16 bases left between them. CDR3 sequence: CASSRRQIKDNEQFF. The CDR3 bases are TGTGCCAGCAGTCGACGACAGATTAAAGACAATGAGCAGTTCTTC.

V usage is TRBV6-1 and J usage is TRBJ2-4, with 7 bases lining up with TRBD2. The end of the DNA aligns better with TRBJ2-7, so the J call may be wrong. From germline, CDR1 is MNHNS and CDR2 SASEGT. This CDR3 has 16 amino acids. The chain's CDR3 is CASSALASGPLYEQYF. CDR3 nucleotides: TGTGCCAGCAGTGCCCTGGCTAGCGGCCCACTCTACGAGCAGTACTTC.

The CDR3 region is CASSQYREGDTQYF. The DNA of the CDR3 is TGTGCCAGCAGCCAGTACAGGGAAGGCGATACGCAGTATTTT. The chain is built from TRBV3-1 and TRBJ2-3; tentative D call: TRBD1 (6 bases). The length of the CDR3 is 14 residues. Germline CDR1 LGHDT, CDR2 YNNKEL (reference sequence). V lost 3 bases to trimming and J lost 6 bases, with 13 bases between them.

The CDR3 nucleotides are TGTGCCAGCAGTGAAGGATCTGGCAGGGGGCGCCTGTCGAGCAATCAGCCCCAGCATTTT. This translates into CASSEGSGRGRLSSNQPQHF. This chain joins TRBV6-1 and TRBJ1-5, with TRBD1 matching 8 bases. Germline V gene lookup returns CDR1 MNHNS and CDR2 SASEGT. The ends lost 1 base at V and 1 base at J; junction bases unmatched: 15. The CDR3 consists of 20 residues.

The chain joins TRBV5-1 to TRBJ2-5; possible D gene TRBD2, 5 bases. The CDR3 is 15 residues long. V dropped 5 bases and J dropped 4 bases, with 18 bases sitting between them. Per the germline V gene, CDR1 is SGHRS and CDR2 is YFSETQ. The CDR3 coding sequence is TGCGCCAGCAGGCCTCAAGGTCCCGAGGGAGAGACCCAGTACTTC. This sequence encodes CASRPQGPEGETQYF.

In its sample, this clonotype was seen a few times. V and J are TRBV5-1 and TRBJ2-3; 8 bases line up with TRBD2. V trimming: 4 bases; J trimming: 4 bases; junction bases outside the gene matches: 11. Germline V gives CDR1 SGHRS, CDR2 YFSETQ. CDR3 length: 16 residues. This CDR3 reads CASSARVAGSSDTQYF. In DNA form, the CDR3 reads TGCGCCAGCAGCGCAAGGGTAGCGGGAAGTTCAGATACGCAGTATTTT.

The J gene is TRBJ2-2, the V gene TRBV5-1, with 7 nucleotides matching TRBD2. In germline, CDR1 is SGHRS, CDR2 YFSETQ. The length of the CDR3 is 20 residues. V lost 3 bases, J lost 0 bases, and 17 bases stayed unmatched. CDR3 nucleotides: TGCGCCAGCAGCTACCTAAGCCCGGGGAGGGCCGGTCCGAACACCGGGGAGCTGTTTTTT. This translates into CASSYLSPGRAGPNTGELFF.

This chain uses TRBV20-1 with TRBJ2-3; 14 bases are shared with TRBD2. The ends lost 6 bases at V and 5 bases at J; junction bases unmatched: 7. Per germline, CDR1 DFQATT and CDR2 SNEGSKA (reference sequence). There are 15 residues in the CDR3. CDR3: CSADRGLAGVDTQYF. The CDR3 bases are TGCAGTGCCGATAGGGGACTAGCGGGAGTAGATACGCAGTATTTT.

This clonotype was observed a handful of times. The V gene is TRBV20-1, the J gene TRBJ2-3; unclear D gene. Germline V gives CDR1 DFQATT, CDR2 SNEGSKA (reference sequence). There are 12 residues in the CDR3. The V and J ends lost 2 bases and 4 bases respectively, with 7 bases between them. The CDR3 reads CSARISPDTQYF. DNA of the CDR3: TGCAGTGCTAGAATCTCCCCAGATACGCAGTATTTT.

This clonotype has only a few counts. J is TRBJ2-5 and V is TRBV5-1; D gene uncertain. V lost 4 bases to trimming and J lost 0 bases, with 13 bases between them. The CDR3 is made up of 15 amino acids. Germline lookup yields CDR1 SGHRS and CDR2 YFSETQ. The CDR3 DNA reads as TGCGCCAGCAGCCCCGAAGGTGGGGACCAAGAGACCCAGTACTTC. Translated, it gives CASSPEGGDQETQYF.

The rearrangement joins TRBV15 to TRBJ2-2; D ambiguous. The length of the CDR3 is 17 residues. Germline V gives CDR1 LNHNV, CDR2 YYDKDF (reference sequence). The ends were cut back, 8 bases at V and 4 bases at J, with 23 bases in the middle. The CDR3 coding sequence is TGTGCCACCTCCAAGAGCGTTCTTGGCGATGGCACCGGGGAGCTGTTTTTT. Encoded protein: CATSKSVLGDGTGELFF.

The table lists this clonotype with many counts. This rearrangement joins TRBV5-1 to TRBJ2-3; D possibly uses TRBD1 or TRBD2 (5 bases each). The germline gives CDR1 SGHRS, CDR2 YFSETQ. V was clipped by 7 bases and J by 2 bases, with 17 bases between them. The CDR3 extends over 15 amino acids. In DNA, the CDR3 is TGCGCCAGCGGTGGGACGGGAAGGATCACAGATACGCAGTATTTT. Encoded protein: CASGGTGRITDTQYF.

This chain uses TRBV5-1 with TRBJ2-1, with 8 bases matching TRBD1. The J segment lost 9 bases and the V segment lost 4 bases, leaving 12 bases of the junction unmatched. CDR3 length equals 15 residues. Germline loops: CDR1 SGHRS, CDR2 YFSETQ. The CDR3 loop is CASSASPGQGGEQFF. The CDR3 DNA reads TGCGCCAGCAGCGCGAGCCCCGGACAGGGCGGTGAGCAGTTCTTC.

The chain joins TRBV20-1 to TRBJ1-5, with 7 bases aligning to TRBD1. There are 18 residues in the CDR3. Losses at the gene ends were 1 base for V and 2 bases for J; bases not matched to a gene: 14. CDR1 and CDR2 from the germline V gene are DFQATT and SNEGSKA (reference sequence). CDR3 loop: CSARVGGGAGLGNQPQHF. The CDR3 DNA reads TGCAGTGCTAGAGTTGGAGGGGGCGCGGGGTTGGGCAATCAGCCCCAGCATTTT.

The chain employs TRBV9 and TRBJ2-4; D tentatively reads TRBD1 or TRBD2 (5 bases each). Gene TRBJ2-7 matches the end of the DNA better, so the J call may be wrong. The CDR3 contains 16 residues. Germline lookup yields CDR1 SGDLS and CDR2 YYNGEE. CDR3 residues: CASSVDSGTLIYEQYF. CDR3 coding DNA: TGTGCCAGCAGCGTAGATTCCGGGACCCTTATCTACGAGCAGTACTTC.

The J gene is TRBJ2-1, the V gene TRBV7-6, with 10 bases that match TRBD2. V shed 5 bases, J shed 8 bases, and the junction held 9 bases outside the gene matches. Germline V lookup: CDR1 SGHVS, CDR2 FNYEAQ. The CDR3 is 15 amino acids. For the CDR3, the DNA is TGTGCCAGCAGCCTCTCTAGCGGGAGTATGTATGAGCAGTTCTTC. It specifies CASSLSSGSMYEQFF.